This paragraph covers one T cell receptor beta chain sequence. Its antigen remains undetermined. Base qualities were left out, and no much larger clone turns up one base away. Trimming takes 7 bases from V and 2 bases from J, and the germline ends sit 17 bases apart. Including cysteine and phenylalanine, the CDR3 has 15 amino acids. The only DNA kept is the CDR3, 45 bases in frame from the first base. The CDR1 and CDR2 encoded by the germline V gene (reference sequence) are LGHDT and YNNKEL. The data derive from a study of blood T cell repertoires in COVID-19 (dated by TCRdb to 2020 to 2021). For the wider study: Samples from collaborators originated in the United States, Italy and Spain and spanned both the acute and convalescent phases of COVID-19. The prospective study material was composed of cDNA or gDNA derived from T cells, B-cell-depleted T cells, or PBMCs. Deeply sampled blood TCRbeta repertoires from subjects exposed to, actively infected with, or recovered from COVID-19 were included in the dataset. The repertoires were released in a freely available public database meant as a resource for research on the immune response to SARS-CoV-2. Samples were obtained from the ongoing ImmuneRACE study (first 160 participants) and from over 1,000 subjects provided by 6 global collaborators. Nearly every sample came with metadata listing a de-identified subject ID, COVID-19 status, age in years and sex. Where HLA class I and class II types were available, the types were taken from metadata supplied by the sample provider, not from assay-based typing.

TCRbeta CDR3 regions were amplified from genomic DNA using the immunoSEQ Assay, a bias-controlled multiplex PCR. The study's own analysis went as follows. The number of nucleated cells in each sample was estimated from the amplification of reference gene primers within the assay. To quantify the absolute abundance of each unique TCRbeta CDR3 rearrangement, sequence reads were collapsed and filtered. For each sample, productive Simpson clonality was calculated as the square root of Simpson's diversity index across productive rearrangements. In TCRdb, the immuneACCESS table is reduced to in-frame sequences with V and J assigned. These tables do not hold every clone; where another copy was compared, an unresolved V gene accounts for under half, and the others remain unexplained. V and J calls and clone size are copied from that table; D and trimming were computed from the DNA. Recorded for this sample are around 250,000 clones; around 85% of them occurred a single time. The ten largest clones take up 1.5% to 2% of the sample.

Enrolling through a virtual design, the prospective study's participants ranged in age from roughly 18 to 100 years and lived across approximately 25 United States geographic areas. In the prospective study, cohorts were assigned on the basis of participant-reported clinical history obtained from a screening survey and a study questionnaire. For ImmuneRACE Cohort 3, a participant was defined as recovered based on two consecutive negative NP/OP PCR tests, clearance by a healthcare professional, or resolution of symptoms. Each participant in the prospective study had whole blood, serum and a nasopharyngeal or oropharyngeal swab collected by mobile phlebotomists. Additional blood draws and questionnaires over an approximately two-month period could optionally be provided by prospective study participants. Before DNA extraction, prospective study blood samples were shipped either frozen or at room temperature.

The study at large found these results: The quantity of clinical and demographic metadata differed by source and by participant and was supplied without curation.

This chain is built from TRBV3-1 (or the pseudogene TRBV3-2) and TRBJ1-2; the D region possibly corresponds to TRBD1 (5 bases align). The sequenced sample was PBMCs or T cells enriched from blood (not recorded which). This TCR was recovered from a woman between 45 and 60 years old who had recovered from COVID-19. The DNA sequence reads TGTGCCAGCACCCTAAGGGGCGGGGAAAACTATGGCTACACCTTC. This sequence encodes CASTLRGGENYGYTF.